These T cell receptor beta chains were read from a single sample in a study of shared clonotypes between healthy human individuals. Clones were read by immunoSEQ multiplex PCR, and TCRdb kept only the in-frame ones, dropping some. This sample carries around 2,000,000 clones, about 95% of them seen once, and the ten largest clones take around 1.1%. The sequenced material came from naive CD8+ T cells sorted from blood. Receptors originate from a young man in good health. CDR3s include the opening cysteine and the closing phenylalanine or tryptophan. The D gene is left open where the match is weak. Some rows mark clone size as missing; the rest say once, few, many or name a class of expanded clone.

j_gene | v_gene | d_gene | abundance | CDR3aa | CDR3nt
TRBJ2-2 | TRBV5-1 | . | once | CASSTGTNTGELFF | TGCGCCAGCAGCACCGGGACAAATACCGGGGAGCTGTTTTTT
TRBJ1-2 | TRBV4-3 | TRBD1 | . | CASSQTDRGSYGYTF | TGCGCCAGCAGCCAAACGGACAGGGGGTCATATGGCTACACCTTC
TRBJ1-2 | TRBV7-9 | . | . | CASSLAGGGYTF | TGTGCCAGCAGCTTAGCAGGGGGAGGCTACACCTTC
TRBJ2-7 | TRBV11-2 | . | . | CASSLENNSYEQYF | TGTGCCAGCAGCTTAGAGAATAACTCCTACGAGCAGTACTTC
TRBJ2-1 | TRBV19 | . | . | CASTFGQNHLNEQFF | TGTGCCAGTACTTTTGGGCAGAACCATTTGAATGAGCAGTTCTTC
TRBJ2-7 | TRBV9 | . | . | CASSVGDISYEQYF | TGTGCCAGCAGCGTAGGGGACATCTCCTACGAGCAGTACTTC
TRBJ2-1 | TRBV25-1 | TRBD2 | . | CASSELAGVYNEQFF | TGTGCCAGCAGTGAACTAGCGGGGGTATACAATGAGCAGTTCTTC
TRBJ2-1 | TRBV7-9 | TRBD2 | . | CASSLPGLAGSYNEQFF | TGTGCCAGCAGCTTGCCAGGGCTAGCGGGTTCCTACAATGAGCAGTTCTTC
TRBJ2-7 | TRBV5-5 | TRBD2 | . | CASSPGGTSYF | TGTGCCAGCAGCCCGGGAGGGACTAGCTACTTC
TRBJ1-1 | TRBV6-6 | . | . | CASMNPLNTEAFF | TGTGCCAGCATGAACCCACTCAACACTGAAGCTTTCTTT
TRBJ2-5 | TRBV18 | TRBD1 | once | CASSLRDRGPETQYF | TGTGCCAGCTCACTCCGGGACAGGGGACCAGAGACCCAGTACTTC
TRBJ2-7 | TRBV6-5 | . | . | CASSPSSYEQYF | TGTGCCAGCAGTCCCAGCTCCTACGAGCAGTACTTC
TRBJ1-1 | TRBV11-2 | . | . | CASSLEARLTNTEAFF | TGTGCCAGCAGCTTAGAAGCCAGACTGACGAACACTGAAGCTTTCTTT
TRBJ1-2 | TRBV5-6 | . | . | CASSFISSAGYGYTF | TGTGCCAGCAGCTTTATTTCGAGTGCTGGCTATGGCTACACCTTC
TRBJ1-1 | TRBV4-1 | . | . | CASSRRLDTEAFF | TGCGCCAGCAGCCGCCGGCTGGACACTGAAGCTTTCTTT
TRBJ2-1 | TRBV13 | . | once | CASSPLGSYNEQFF | TGTGCCAGCAGCCCCCTAGGGTCCTACAATGAGCAGTTCTTC
TRBJ2-3 | TRBV7-9 | TRBD2 | . | CASSLGTSSLADTQYF | TGTGCCAGCAGCTTAGGGACTAGCTCGTTAGCAGATACGCAGTATTTT
TRBJ1-4 | TRBV4-2 | . | . | CASSQHPQTVANEKLFF | TGTGCCAGCAGCCAACACCCACAGACAGTTGCTAATGAAAAACTGTTTTTT
TRBJ1-1 | TRBV9 | TRBD1 | . | CASSVVDRKEAFF | TGTGCCAGCAGCGTAGTGGACAGGAAAGAAGCTTTCTTT
TRBJ2-1 | TRBV10-3 | . | . | CAISEPPGENEQFF | TGTGCCATCAGTGAGCCGCCGGGGGAAAATGAGCAGTTCTTC
TRBJ2-5 | TRBV5-1 | . | . | CASSPSGSRETQYF | TGCGCCAGCAGCCCCTCGGGGAGCCGAGAGACCCAGTACTTC
TRBJ2-7 | TRBV7-9 | TRBD2 | . | CASSPSGRAVYEQYF | TGTGCCAGCAGCCCAAGCGGGAGGGCCGTATACGAGCAGTACTTC
TRBJ2-2 | TRBV7-9 | TRBD1 | . | CASSLGAGTGGTGELFF | TGTGCCAGCAGCCTGGGTGCGGGGACAGGCGGGACCGGGGAGCTGTTTTTT
TRBJ2-7 | TRBV10-2 | . | . | CASRDDVTYEQYF | TGCGCCAGCAGGGACGACGTAACCTACGAGCAGTACTTC
TRBJ2-7 | TRBV10-3 | . | . | CAISGNYEQYF | TGTGCCATCAGTGGAAATTACGAGCAGTACTTC
TRBJ1-1 | TRBV4-1 | . | . | CASSIVAKGNTEAFF | TGCGCCAGCAGCATCGTTGCGAAAGGGAACACTGAAGCTTTCTTT
TRBJ2-7 | TRBV13 | TRBD1 | . | CASSLDRGAVIYEQYF | TGTGCCAGCAGCTTGGACAGGGGAGCGGTAATCTACGAGCAGTACTTC
TRBJ1-6 | TRBV21-1 | . | . | CASSKERKGSPLHF | TGTGCCAGCAGCAAAGAAAGGAAGGGTTCACCCCTCCACTTT
TRBJ2-2 | TRBV2 | . | . | CASSGELGGELFF | TGTGCCAGCAGTGGGGAGCTGGGCGGGGAGCTGTTTTTT